Following are 3 T cell receptor beta chains from one sample sequenced in a study of cytomegalovirus exposure and HLA in healthy donors. PCR involved 60 Vbeta and 13 Jbeta primers. Sequencing was performed with immunoSEQ multiplex PCR; in TCRdb, only in-frame clones are kept and a portion is missing. The sample consists of approximately 190,000 clones, roughly 84% of them appearing once. What was sequenced was PBMCs. Source of these receptors: a boy aged 5-17 years in good health and CMV-seronegative.

As regards this clone: One junction end does not reproduce the germline sequence, and a read error may be involved. The V and J genes are TRBV7-7 and TRBJ1-5, with 7 bases lining up with TRBD1. This CDR3 comprises 19 residues. Per the germline V gene, CDR1 is SSHAT and CDR2 is FNYEAQ (reference sequence). CDR3 amino acids: CASSSPRTGDSYSNQPQHF. The CDR3 coding sequence is TGTGCTAGCAGCTCACCCAGGACAGGTGATTCCTATAGCAATCAGCCCCAGCATTTT.

The V gene is TRBV9, the J gene TRBJ2-7; D possibly corresponds to TRBD1 (6 bases). Germline CDR1 is SGDLS and CDR2 is YYNGEE. V shed 2 bases and J shed 3 bases, with 12 bases lying between them. This CDR3 is built from 14 residues. CDR3 sequence (DNA): TGTGCCAGCAGCGTGTTCTACAGGGACTACGAGCAGTACTTC. This codes for CASSVFYRDYEQYF.

The chain joins TRBV10-3 to TRBJ2-1; 15 bases agree with TRBD2. The length of the CDR3 is 19 residues. Unmatched junction bases numbered 6, after V lost 3 bases and J lost 0 bases. Germline V gene data show CDR1 as ENHRY and CDR2 as SYGVKD. This chain's CDR3 is CAISDTGTSGRFSYNEQFF. The CDR3 nucleotides read TGTGCCATCAGTGATACCGGGACTAGCGGGAGGTTCTCCTACAATGAGCAGTTCTTC.